The sequence of this T cell receptor beta chain was determined in a study of metastatic and nonmetastatic thyroid tumors. Looking at the study overall: A comparison of repertoires was made across blood and tumor or nodule tissue from malignant and benign thyroid patients.

Study outcomes and limitations: Reported TCR beta diversity, measured in blood and tumor, was significantly higher for malignant thyroid tumors than for benign nodules.

Source study methods: Clinicopathological groups supplied CDR3 differences that were used to build a distant-metastasis classifier for papillary thyroid cancer. TCRdb reassembled clones from the PCR reads with MiXCR. What appears here as the V and J calls and clone size reflects TCRdb's work, not the paper's. This sample carries about 92,000 clones, more than 13% of them seen once, and the ten largest clones take about 3.9%. This clone was observed at least ten times. What it recognizes is unknown. Every patient underwent thyroid surgery untreated. This CDR3 is 13 amino acids long. Germline assignment: CDR1 ENHRY and CDR2 SYGVKD. Trimming took 6 bases from V and 4 from J; bases not matched to a gene: 4.

This sequence originates from a female donor with papillary thyroid cancer or a benign thyroid nodule (not recorded which). Some clones in this sample may be carry-over from other donors' samples. Source material: blood. V is TRBV10-3 and J is TRBJ2-3; 7 nucleotides match TRBD2. CDR3 in amino acids: CAIRELASDTQYF. In DNA, the CDR3 is TGTGCCATCAGGGAACTAGCGTCAGATACGCAGTATTTT.